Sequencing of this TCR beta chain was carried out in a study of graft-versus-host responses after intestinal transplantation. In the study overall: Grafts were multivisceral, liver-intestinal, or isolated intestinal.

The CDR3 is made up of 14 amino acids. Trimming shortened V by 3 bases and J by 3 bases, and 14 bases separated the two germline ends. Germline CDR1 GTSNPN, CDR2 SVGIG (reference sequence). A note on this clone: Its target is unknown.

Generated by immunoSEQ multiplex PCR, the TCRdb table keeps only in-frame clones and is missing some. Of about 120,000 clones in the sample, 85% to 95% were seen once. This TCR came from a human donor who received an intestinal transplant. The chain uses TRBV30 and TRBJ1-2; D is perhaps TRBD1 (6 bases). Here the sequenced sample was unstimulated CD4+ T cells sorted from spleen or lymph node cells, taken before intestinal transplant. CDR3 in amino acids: CAWREQGGYYGYTF. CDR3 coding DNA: TGTGCCTGGAGGGAACAGGGAGGGTACTATGGCTACACCTTC.